This passage covers 29 T cell receptor beta chains from one sample sequenced in a study of control samples from healthy donors and cancer patients (dated by TCRdb to about 2020). Receptors were amplified or captured by the immunoSEQ multiplex PCR assay. TCRdb re-hosts the immuneACCESS table, in-frame sequences only. Its copies lack some clones; in the studies checked, an unresolved V gene accounts for under half of them, and the cause for the rest is not known. The sample contains fewer than 150,000 clones, 75% to 95% of them found a single time. The leading ten clones occupy roughly 8.8% of the sample. The specimen sequenced was blood. All receptors derive from a man younger than 30 in good health.

The rearrangement links TRBV7-8 to TRBJ2-1, with 15 bases matching TRBD2. Germline V lookup: CDR1 SGHVS, CDR2 FQNEAQ. The CDR3 spans 15 residues. The ends lost 3 bases at V and 8 bases at J; junction bases unmatched: 2. CDR3 DNA: TGTGCCAGCAGCTTCAGGACTAGCGGGGGGGATGAGCAGTTCTTC. It yields the protein CASSFRTSGGDEQFF.

The gene calls are TRBV6-2 or TRBV6-3 and TRBJ2-5, with D unclear. Germline CDR1 reads MNHEY; CDR2 reads SVGEGT. This CDR3 contains 15 residues. Trimming took off 2 bases at V and 2 bases at J, with 12 bases between the two ends. CDR3 nucleotides: TGTGCCAGCAGTTACATGGAGTTCCGACAAGAGACCCAGTACTTC. It is translated as CASSYMEFRQETQYF.

The CDR3 region has the DNA TGTGCCAGCAGCCGGACTAGCCGGCTGGAGACCCAGTACTTC. It is translated as CASSRTSRLETQYF. The V call is TRBV6-2 or TRBV6-3, the J call TRBJ2-5, with 8 positions matching TRBD2. Losses at the gene ends were 6 bases for V and 5 bases for J; bases not matched to a gene: 8. The V gene's germline CDR1 is MNHEY and CDR2 SVGEGT. This CDR3 has 14 amino acids.

The chain links TRBV7-9 to TRBJ1-2; no clear D. The CDR3 is 16 residues long. V dropped 6 bases and J dropped 4 bases, with 21 bases sitting between them. Germline V CDR1 and CDR2: SEHNR, FQNEAQ (reference sequence). The CDR3 region has the DNA TGTGCCAGCAGATCCTCAGGCGGCAGGCTGATCTATGGCTACACCTTC. Encoded protein: CASRSSGGRLIYGYTF.

CDR3 DNA sequence: TGTGCCAGCAGGCGTGACAGGGACTCGTACAATGAGCAGTTCTTC. It specifies CASRRDRDSYNEQFF. This rearrangement joins TRBV2 to TRBJ2-1; D is perhaps TRBD1 (7 bases). With 6 bases removed from V and 4 bases from J, the gap between germline ends came to 16 bases. This CDR3 is built from 15 residues. Germline lookup yields CDR1 SNHLY and CDR2 FYNNEI.

J is TRBJ2-2 and V is TRBV29-1, with a possible D match to TRBD2 (6 bases). The CDR3 totals 12 residues. Germline CDR1 and CDR2: SQVTM and ANQGSEA. Trimming took off 3 bases at V and 7 bases at J, with 9 bases between the two ends. The chain's CDR3 is CSVDRGSGELFF. The CDR3 DNA follows: TGCAGCGTTGATCGGGGGAGCGGGGAGCTGTTTTTT.

The rearrangement joins TRBV12-5 to TRBJ2-7; TRBD1 matches at 9 bases. V shed 0 bases, J shed 5 bases, and the junction held 8 bases outside the gene matches. CDR1 is LGHNT and CDR2 is FRNRAP in the germline V gene. The CDR3 consists of 16 residues. The CDR3 coding sequence is TGTGCTAGTGGTTTGGTACTGGGACAGGGTCACCACGAGCAGTACTTC. Protein: CASGLVLGQGHHEQYF.

V usage is TRBV19 and J usage is TRBJ2-7; D gene ambiguous. CDR1 is LNHDA and CDR2 is SQIVND in the germline V gene (reference sequence). Trimming removed 3 bases at V and 2 bases at J, with 8 bases between. CDR3 size: 13 residues. The CDR3 DNA follows: TGTGCCAGTAGTATTGAGATTGCCTACGAGCAGTACTTC. Its translation is CASSIEIAYEQYF.

The genes are TRBV2 and TRBJ1-5; tentative D call: TRBD1 (5 bases). The CDR3 has 16 residues. The V gene lost 5 bases and the J gene lost 1 base, with 15 bases spanning the gap. From germline, CDR1 is SNHLY and CDR2 FYNNEI. The CDR3 DNA is TGTGCCAGCAGTCTACAGGCCCGGTGGAGCAATCAGCCCCAGCATTTT. Protein: CASSLQARWSNQPQHF.

The rearrangement links TRBV2 to TRBJ2-3, with 7 bases that match TRBD2. The germline V gene encodes CDR1 SNHLY and CDR2 FYNNEI. This CDR3 has 13 amino acids. Trimming at V came to 6 bases and at J to 2 bases, leaving 2 bases not matched to a gene. CDR3 nucleotide sequence: TGTGCCAGCAGAGCGGGGACCACAGATACGCAGTATTTT. Translated, it gives CASRAGTTDTQYF.

This clone came up once. This chain uses TRBV27 with TRBJ1-5; possibly TRBD1 for D (6 bases). Germline V CDR1 and CDR2: MNHEY, SMNVEV (reference sequence). Trimming left V 8 bases short and J 2 bases short, with 16 bases between. The length of the CDR3 is 15 residues. This CDR3 reads CASGTGRGGNQPQHF. The CDR3 DNA is TGTGCCAGCGGGACCGGCAGGGGTGGCAATCAGCCCCAGCATTTT.

The chain couples TRBV7-6 to TRBJ2-7; a possible D gene is TRBD1 (5 bases). The CDR3 spans 14 residues. The ends were cut back, 6 bases at V and 0 bases at J, with 12 bases in the middle. Germline CDR1 SGHVS, CDR2 FNYEAQ. The DNA of the CDR3 is TGTGCCAGCAGGACAGTCTCAAGCTCCTACGAGCAGTACTTC. This gives the protein CASRTVSSSYEQYF.

The rearrangement uses TRBV10-3 and TRBJ1-2, with a weak D call TRBD1 (6 bases). Trimming stripped 4 bases from V and 6 bases from J, with 15 bases between. CDR1 ENHRY and CDR2 SYGVKD come from the germline V gene. The CDR3 runs to 14 residues. The CDR3 DNA sequence: TGTGCCATCAGTGGCATGGGGACACCCAATGGCTACACCTTC. Translated, it gives CAISGMGTPNGYTF.

This chain joins TRBV18 and TRBJ2-5, with D possibly being TRBD1 (6 bases). Germline lookup yields CDR1 KGHSH and CDR2 LQKENI. V lost 3 bases, J lost 5 bases, and 16 bases lay in between. The CDR3 contains 15 residues. The CDR3 sequence is CASSPLQGPKETQYF. In nucleotides, the CDR3 is TGTGCCAGCTCACCTCTACAGGGCCCTAAGGAGACCCAGTACTTC.

This sequence joins TRBV29-1 and TRBJ1-2; 8 nucleotides agree with TRBD1. The junction had 4 bases not matched to a gene; V was cut back by 6 bases and J by 4 bases. The CDR3 length is 12 residues. The germline V gene encodes CDR1 SQVTM and CDR2 ANQGSEA. CDR3: CSVGGQVYGYTF. The CDR3, as DNA: TGCAGCGTGGGGGGACAGGTCTATGGCTACACCTTC. Together with reference TRBV29-1 and TRBJ1-2, the CDR3 gives the full variable domain: SAVISQKPSRDICQRGTSLTIQCQVDSQVTMMFWYRQQPGQSLTLIATANQGSEATYESGFVIDKFPISRPNLTFSTLTVSNMSPEDSSIYLCSVGGQVYGYTFGSGTRLTVV.

The chain links TRBV7-2 to TRBJ1-4; D might be TRBD1 (5 bases). This CDR3 has 14 residues. Germline lookup yields CDR1 SGHTA and CDR2 FQGNSA. Trimming cost V 2 bases and J 4 bases, with 8 bases left between them. As DNA, the CDR3 is TGTGCCAGCAGCTTATGGAGGGGTAATGAAAAACTGTTTTTT. Translation: CASSLWRGNEKLFF.

The gene calls are TRBV18 and TRBJ2-5, with a tentative D call TRBD1 (5 bases). The CDR3 totals 14 residues. Trimming stripped 2 bases from V and 1 base from J, with 8 bases between. CDR1 and CDR2 (germline): KGHSH, LQKENI. The CDR3 spells CASSPGTGQETQYF. CDR3 coding DNA: TGTGCCAGCTCACCAGGCACAGGCCAAGAGACCCAGTACTTC.

The chain is built from TRBV3-1 (or the pseudogene TRBV3-2) and TRBJ2-7, with 10 bases identical to TRBD2. The V gene's germline CDR1 is LGHDT and CDR2 YNNKEL (reference sequence). This CDR3 contains 14 residues. V lost 8 bases to trimming and J lost 3 bases; unmatched junction nucleotides: 7. The CDR3 DNA follows: TGTGCCAGCTCCCCGGGACTAGCGAACTACGAGCAGTACTTC. It codes for CASSPGLANYEQYF.

The V gene is TRBV7-8, the J gene TRBJ2-7; 8 bases align to TRBD1. This CDR3 contains 14 residues. CDR1 is SGHVS, CDR2 FQNEAQ, per germline. Trimming cost V 4 bases and J 0 bases; bases outside gene matches: 2. In DNA, the CDR3 is TGTGCCAGCAGCTGGGACAGGTTCTCCTACGAGCAGTACTTC. It codes for CASSWDRFSYEQYF.

The rearrangement links TRBV2 to TRBJ2-6; D remains unclear. Germline lookup yields CDR1 SNHLY and CDR2 FYNNEI. V lost 6 bases and J lost 0, with 6 bases in between. This CDR3 region has 14 residues. CDR3 region: CASRDGSGANVLTF. DNA for the CDR3: TGTGCCAGCAGGGACGGCTCTGGGGCCAACGTCCTGACTTTC.

This clone was picked up one time. V and J are TRBV4-1 and TRBJ2-7, with 9 bases fitting TRBD1. The trim removed 4 bases at V and 3 bases at J, leaving 10 bases unmatched. This CDR3 is built from 16 residues. Germline V gene sequence: CDR1 MGHRA, CDR2 YSYEKL. Here the CDR3 DNA reads TGCGCCAGCAGCCCCCTATCGACAGGGGGATTCTACGAGCAGTACTTC. It codes for CASSPLSTGGFYEQYF.

The V and J genes are TRBV3-1 (or the pseudogene TRBV3-2) and TRBJ2-1; 12 bases align to TRBD2. This CDR3 is 14 amino acids long. V was clipped by 2 bases and J by 9 bases; unmatched bases: 2. CDR1 and CDR2 from the germline V gene are LGHDT and YNNKEL (reference sequence). The CDR3 bases are TGTGCCAGCAGCCAACTAGCGGGAGGGGGTGAGCAGTTCTTC. Residues: CASSQLAGGGEQFF.

This clone was seen only once. This CDR3 is CASNFFKGGYTF. Here the CDR3 DNA reads TGCGCCAGCAATTTTTTTAAAGGAGGCTACACCTTC. The rearrangement joins TRBV10-2 to TRBJ1-2; D is ambiguous. The CDR3 has 12 residues. CDR1 is WSHSY and CDR2 is SAAADI in the germline V gene. Trimming cost V 7 bases and J 8 bases, with 14 bases left between them.

The chain is built from TRBV7-2 and TRBJ2-1, with TRBD2 matching 9 bases. The V segment lost 5 bases and the J segment 4 bases; nucleotides outside the gene matches: 6. The CDR3 runs 15 residues. Germline V lookup: CDR1 SGHTA, CDR2 FQGNSA. CDR3 amino acids: CASSLVAGGYNEQFF. DNA of the CDR3: TGTGCCAGCAGCCTCGTCGCGGGGGGGTACAATGAGCAGTTCTTC.

The chain combines TRBV20-1 with TRBJ1-2; no definite D call. V lost 6 bases and J lost 6, with 8 bases in between. CDR1 is DFQATT, CDR2 SNEGSKA, per germline (reference sequence). CDR3 length: 10 residues. CDR3 residues: CSAPRNGYTF. The CDR3 DNA follows: TGCAGTGCACCGAGGAATGGCTACACCTTC.

CDR3 amino acids: CASSLNGDKSLYEQYF. CDR3 DNA sequence: TGTGCCAGCAGCCTAAACGGGGACAAAAGTCTCTACGAGCAGTACTTC. The V and J genes are TRBV14 and TRBJ2-7; D is possibly TRBD1 (6 bases). The V and J ends lost 4 bases and 3 bases respectively, with 19 bases between them. Germline V gene sequence: CDR1 SGHDN, CDR2 FVKESK. The CDR3 has 16 residues. The complete variable domain, with remaining parts taken from reference TRBV14 and TRBJ2-7, reads EAGVTQFPSHSVIEKGQTVTLRCDPISGHDNLYWYRRVMGKEIKFLLHFVKESKQDESGMPNNRFLAERTGGTYSTLKVQPAELEDSGVYFCASSLNGDKSLYEQYFGPGTRLTVT.

The chain combines TRBV7-6 with TRBJ2-5; tentative D call: TRBD1 (5 bases). CDR3 length: 16 residues. Trimming took 1 base from V and 3 from J, leaving 15 bases between them. Germline V gene lookup returns CDR1 SGHVS and CDR2 FNYEAQ. This CDR3 reads CASSLVFLGAEETQYF. CDR3 DNA: TGTGCCAGCAGCTTAGTATTCTTAGGGGCCGAAGAGACCCAGTACTTC.

This clone was detected once. This chain uses TRBV11-3 with TRBJ2-3; a weak D match, TRBD1 (6 bases). Germline lookup yields CDR1 SGHNT and CDR2 YENEEA. The CDR3 consists of 14 residues. V was trimmed by 4 bases and J by 5 bases, leaving 13 bases between them. The CDR3 here is CASSSRGLGDTQYF. The DNA of the CDR3 is TGTGCCAGCAGCTCTAGGGGGTTGGGAGATACGCAGTATTTT.

The chain carries TRBV19 and TRBJ1-2, with 7 positions matching TRBD1. The germline gives CDR1 LNHDA, CDR2 SQIVND (reference sequence). Trimming at V came to 3 bases and at J to 4 bases, leaving 8 bases not matched to a gene. The CDR3 totals 15 residues. This CDR3 is CASSMSGGLPYGYTF. For the CDR3, the DNA is TGTGCCAGTAGTATGTCAGGGGGACTTCCCTATGGCTACACCTTC.